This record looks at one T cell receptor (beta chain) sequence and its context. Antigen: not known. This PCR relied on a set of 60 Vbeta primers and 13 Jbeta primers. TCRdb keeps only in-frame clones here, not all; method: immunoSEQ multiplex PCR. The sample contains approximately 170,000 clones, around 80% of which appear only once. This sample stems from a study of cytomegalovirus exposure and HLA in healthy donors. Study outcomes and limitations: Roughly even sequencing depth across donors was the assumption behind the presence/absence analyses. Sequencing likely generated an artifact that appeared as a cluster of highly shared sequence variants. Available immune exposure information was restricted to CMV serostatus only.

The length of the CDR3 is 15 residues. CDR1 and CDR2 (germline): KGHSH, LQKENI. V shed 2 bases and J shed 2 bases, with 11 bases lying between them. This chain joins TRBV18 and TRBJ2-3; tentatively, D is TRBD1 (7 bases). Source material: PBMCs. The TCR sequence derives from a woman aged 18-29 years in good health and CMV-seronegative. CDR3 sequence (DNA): TGTGCCAGCTCACCAGGACAGGACTACACAGATACGCAGTATTTT. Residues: CASSPGQDYTDTQYF.